The 29 T cell receptor beta chains below all came from one sample that was sequenced in a study of blood T cell repertoires in COVID-19. Some clones are missing from TCRdb's copy, which holds only in-frame ones; the method was immunoSEQ multiplex PCR. The sample consists of about 250,000 clones, about 86% of them appearing once. Sequenced: peripheral blood. These receptors came from an elderly man with acute or convalescent COVID-19.

The chain is built from TRBV18 and TRBJ2-7, with TRBD2 identical over 8 bases. The J segment lost 5 bases and the V segment lost 2 bases, leaving 8 bases of the junction unmatched. In germline, CDR1 is KGHSH, CDR2 LQKENI. The length of the CDR3 is 15 residues. Here the CDR3 reads CASSPRPAGAHEQYF. DNA of the CDR3: TGTGCCAGCTCACCAAGGCCAGCGGGAGCCCACGAGCAGTACTTC.

This clone was observed once. V gene TRBV29-1 combines with J gene TRBJ2-1, with TRBD2 identical over 7 bases. Unmatched junction bases numbered 4, after V lost 7 bases and J lost 4 bases. This CDR3 region has 12 residues. Per the germline V gene, CDR1 is SQVTM and CDR2 is ANQGSEA. This CDR3 is CSGTSPYNEQFF. The CDR3 DNA reads as TGCAGCGGGACTAGTCCGTACAATGAGCAGTTCTTC.

This clone was detected a few times. The rearrangement joins TRBV13 to TRBJ2-1, with D possibly TRBD2 on 7 matching bases. Germline loops: CDR1 PRHDT, CDR2 FYEKMQ (reference sequence). V gave up 3 bases and J gave up 7 bases, with 16 bases separating them. CDR3 length equals 15 residues. The CDR3 is CASSFIRGGWNEQFF. CDR3 coding DNA: TGTGCCAGCAGCTTCATTAGGGGGGGCTGGAATGAGCAGTTCTTC. Using reference TRBV13 and TRBJ2-1 for the parts outside the CDR3, the full variable domain is AAGVIQSPRHLIKEKRETATLKCYPIPRHDTVYWYQQGPGQDPQFLISFYEKMQSDKGSIPDRFSAQQFSDYHSELNMSSLELGDSALYFCASSFIRGGWNEQFFGPGTRLTVL.

The genes are TRBV19 and TRBJ1-1, with 7 bases lining up with TRBD1. The V gene's germline CDR1 is LNHDA and CDR2 SQIVND (reference sequence). The ends lost 7 bases at V and 1 base at J; junction bases unmatched: 6. The CDR3 runs 14 residues. CDR3 residues: CASTPGQANTEAFF. Written as DNA, the CDR3 is TGTGCCAGTACCCCTGGACAGGCGAACACTGAAGCTTTCTTT.

This chain uses TRBV15 with TRBJ2-1; 8 bases map to TRBD1. CDR1 is LNHNV and CDR2 is YYDKDF in the germline V gene (reference sequence). The CDR3 contains 14 residues. V was pared by 2 bases and J by 9 bases, with 6 bases of the junction left unmatched. CDR3 protein: CATSRRQGLGEQFF. CDR3 DNA: TGTGCCACCAGCAGACGACAGGGGTTGGGTGAGCAGTTCTTC.

The genes are TRBV6-5 and TRBJ2-7, with 7 nucleotides matching TRBD1. With 6 bases clipped from V and 0 bases from J, the junction kept 8 bases outside the gene matches. This CDR3 has 15 residues. Germline V gene data show CDR1 as MNHEY and CDR2 as SVGAGI. Written as DNA, the CDR3 is TGTGCCAGCAGCCGATCCGGGACAGACTCCTACGAGCAGTACTTC. Protein sequence: CASSRSGTDSYEQYF.

V usage is TRBV5-1 and J usage is TRBJ1-3; possibly TRBD1 for D (6 bases). Germline CDR1 SGHRS, CDR2 YFSETQ. Trimming removed 4 bases at V and 0 bases at J, with 8 bases between. The CDR3 has 14 residues. CDR3 DNA sequence: TGCGCCAGCAGCCAGGGGAGCTCTGGAAACACCATATATTTT. Translating it yields CASSQGSSGNTIYF.

This clone was observed a single time. The chain combines TRBV7-6 with TRBJ2-7, with a weak D call TRBD1 (6 bases). Germline loops: CDR1 SGHVS, CDR2 FNYEAQ. CDR3 length: 15 amino acids. V was pared by 5 bases and J by 7 bases, with 21 bases between. Written as DNA, the CDR3 is TGTGCCAGCAGCCTGGGACAAAACCCTCCGAAGGAGCAGTACTTC. Its protein is CASSLGQNPPKEQYF.

V is TRBV6-5 and J is TRBJ2-2; TRBD1 matches 8 bases. The V gene end was trimmed by 6 bases and the J gene end by 5 bases; junction bases not matched to a gene: 8. CDR3 size: 15 residues. Germline lookup yields CDR1 MNHEY and CDR2 SVGAGI. CDR3 sequence: CASSPGTGLTGELFF. Here the CDR3 DNA reads TGTGCCAGCAGCCCCGGGACAGGCTTAACCGGGGAGCTGTTTTTT.

The chain recombines TRBV15 with TRBJ1-3; D remains unclear. This CDR3 has 16 amino acids. Germline-derived CDR1 and CDR2 are LNHNV and YYDKDF (reference sequence). The ends were cut back, 0 bases at V and 0 bases at J, with 9 bases in the middle. CDR3 sequence: CATSRDSAGSGNTIYF. CDR3 bases: TGTGCCACCAGCAGAGACTCGGCAGGCTCTGGAAACACCATATATTTT.

This chain links TRBV6-2 or TRBV6-3 with TRBJ2-2; weak D call: TRBD1 (6 bases). The V gene's germline CDR1 is MNHEY and CDR2 SVGEGT. CDR3 length: 15 residues. The ends were cut back, 6 bases at V and 4 bases at J, with 15 bases in the middle. In nucleotides, the CDR3 is TGTGCCAGCAGCATGGACAGCGGAGGCACCGGGGAGCTGTTTTTT. This translates into CASSMDSGGTGELFF.

This chain links TRBV29-1 with TRBJ1-2; D ambiguous. CDR1 SQVTM and CDR2 ANQGSEA come from the germline V gene. This CDR3 is built from 12 residues. The CDR3 loop is CSVGDLNYGYTF. The CDR3 region has the DNA TGCAGTGTCGGGGATCTTAACTATGGCTACACCTTC.

The chain links TRBV3-1 (or the pseudogene TRBV3-2) to TRBJ1-2; 7 nucleotides line up with TRBD1. The CDR3 extends over 14 amino acids. Germline CDR1 is LGHDT and CDR2 is YNNKEL (reference sequence). V gave up 6 bases and J gave up 4 bases; unmatched junction bases: 8. The CDR3 DNA is TGTGCCAGCAGTCGCCGGGACAGCCTCTATGGCTACACCTTC. Residues: CASSRRDSLYGYTF.

The rearrangement links TRBV19 to TRBJ1-3; 8 nucleotides line up with TRBD1. The length of the CDR3 is 16 residues. J was trimmed by 4 bases and V by 3 bases; bases with no gene match: 8. Germline lookup yields CDR1 LNHDA and CDR2 SQIVND (reference sequence). CDR3 bases: TGTGCCAGTAGTATTGGGGGGACAGGAGAGGGAAACACCATATATTTT. It encodes CASSIGGTGEGNTIYF.

V gene TRBV2 combines with J gene TRBJ1-2, with D unclear. V lost 5 bases and J 3 bases, leaving 10 bases between the germline ends. The CDR3 loop spans 13 amino acids. Germline V gene sequence: CDR1 SNHLY, CDR2 FYNNEI. The CDR3 here is CASSPSVDYGYTF. The DNA for the CDR3 is TGTGCCAGCAGTCCCAGCGTGGACTATGGCTACACCTTC. Full variable domain (outside the CDR3, taken from reference TRBV2 and TRBJ1-2): EPEVTQTPSHQVTQMGQEVILRCVPISNHLYFYWYRQILGQKVEFLVSFYNNEISEKSEIFDDQFSVERPDGSNFTLKIRSTKLEDSAMYFCASSPSVDYGYTFGSGTRLTVV.

This rearrangement joins TRBV9 to TRBJ2-1, with D perhaps matching TRBD1 (6 bases). The CDR3 is 18 residues long. Germline V gene sequence: CDR1 SGDLS, CDR2 YYNGEE. With 4 bases removed from V and 4 bases from J, the gap between germline ends came to 24 bases. Written as DNA, the CDR3 is TGTGCCAGCAGCCCGCGTTTGGGGCAGGGTCAGGGGTACAATGAGCAGTTCTTC. It specifies CASSPRLGQGQGYNEQFF.

The chain recombines TRBV19 with TRBJ1-5, with unresolved D. CDR1 LNHDA and CDR2 SQIVND come from the germline V gene (reference sequence). The germline V and J ends were trimmed by 8 bases and 0 bases, with 17 bases remaining between them. The CDR3 extends over 16 amino acids. CDR3 amino acids: CASGGWTEYSNQPQHF. DNA of the CDR3: TGTGCCAGTGGAGGGTGGACGGAGTATAGCAATCAGCCCCAGCATTTT.

The gene calls are TRBV4-3 and TRBJ1-4, with TRBD1 as a possible D gene (6 bases). V was clipped by 0 bases and J by 8 bases, with 13 bases between them. Germline assignment: CDR1 LGHNA and CDR2 YSLEER. There are 15 residues in the CDR3. In DNA, the CDR3 is TGCGCCAGCAGCCAAGAAGGGCAGGGGACCGAAAAACTGTTTTTT. This encodes CASSQEGQGTEKLFF.

The J gene is TRBJ2-7, the V gene TRBV4-3, with 9 bases identical to TRBD1. Germline V gene data show CDR1 as LGHNA and CDR2 as YSLEER. The trim removed 1 base at V and 4 bases at J, leaving 26 bases unmatched. The CDR3 has 22 amino acids. The CDR3 region is CASSQARVKPGQGVMGLYEQYF. CDR3 nucleotides: TGCGCCAGCAGCCAAGCGAGGGTAAAACCGGGACAGGGAGTTATGGGATTGTACGAGCAGTACTTC.

The rearrangement joins TRBV5-1 to TRBJ2-3; no definite D call. Per the germline V gene, CDR1 is SGHRS and CDR2 is YFSETQ. This CDR3 is built from 15 residues. Trimming pared 0 bases from V and 0 bases from J, leaving 8 bases between. The CDR3 sequence is CASSLESRSTDTQYF. The CDR3 nucleotides read TGCGCCAGCAGCTTGGAAAGTAGAAGCACAGATACGCAGTATTTT.

The chain recombines TRBV7-8 with TRBJ2-5; no clear D gene. The V and J ends lost 3 bases and 5 bases respectively, with 16 bases between them. The CDR3 length is 15 residues. CDR1 and CDR2 from the germline V gene are SGHVS and FQNEAQ. CDR3 sequence (DNA): TGTGCCAGCAGCTTGTGGCGGCTTTTGAGTGAGACCCAGTACTTC. Residues: CASSLWRLLSETQYF.

The chain joins TRBV19 to TRBJ1-2; 7 positions match TRBD1. The ends lost 4 bases at V and 1 base at J; junction bases unmatched: 9. Germline CDR1 LNHDA, CDR2 SQIVND (reference sequence). The CDR3 has 16 residues. CDR3 nucleotide sequence: TGTGCCAGTAGTACCCAGAAGACAGGGTTTAACTATGGCTACACCTTC. Residues: CASSTQKTGFNYGYTF.

In nucleotides, the CDR3 is TGTGCCAGCAGTCTAGTGACAGACAATCAGCCCCAGCATTTT. It specifies CASSLVTDNQPQHF. The chain joins TRBV2 to TRBJ1-5, with a weak D call TRBD1 (5 bases). The V end lost 5 bases, the J end lost 3 bases, and 11 bases lay between the germline ends. Germline lookup yields CDR1 SNHLY and CDR2 FYNNEI. The CDR3 length is 14 residues.

The chain combines TRBV3-1 (or the pseudogene TRBV3-2) with TRBJ2-7; D unresolved. V was trimmed by 1 base and J by 3 bases, leaving 28 bases between them. The CDR3 has 20 amino acids. The V gene's germline CDR1 is LGHDT and CDR2 YNNKEL (reference sequence). This chain's CDR3 is CASSQASTRHFVVQFYEQYF. CDR3 DNA: TGTGCCAGCAGCCAAGCATCGACTCGTCATTTCGTCGTACAATTCTACGAGCAGTACTTC.

The chain recombines TRBV28 with TRBJ2-7; D gene uncertain. Germline V CDR1 and CDR2: MDHEN, SYDVKM. CDR3 length: 12 residues. Trimming cost V 3 bases and J 6 bases, with 9 bases left between them. The chain's CDR3 is CASSFPVSEQYF. The CDR3 DNA sequence: TGTGCCAGCAGTTTTCCCGTTTCCGAGCAGTACTTC. Based on the CDR3 plus reference TRBV28 and TRBJ2-7, the full variable domain is DVKVTQSSRYLVKRTGEKVFLECVQDMDHENMFWYRQDPGLGLRLIYFSYDVKMKEKGDIPEGYSVSREKKERFSLILESASTNQTSMYLCASSFPVSEQYFGPGTRLTVT.

This chain connects TRBV4-1 to TRBJ2-6, with a tentative D call TRBD1 (5 bases). Between the trimmed V and J ends, which lost 1 base and 0 bases, there was a span of 10 bases. Per the germline V gene, CDR1 is MGHRA and CDR2 is YSYEKL. CDR3 size: 17 residues. In DNA form, the CDR3 reads TGCGCCAGCAGCCAAGCGACAGTGACCTCTGGGGCCAACGTCCTGACTTTC. Protein sequence: CASSQATVTSGANVLTF.

This rearrangement joins TRBV28 to TRBJ1-3; D might be TRBD1 (6 bases). Germline V gene data show CDR1 as MDHEN and CDR2 as SYDVKM. V lost 7 bases to trimming and J lost 4 bases, with 8 bases between them. The CDR3 spans 12 residues. The CDR3 DNA reads as TGTGCCAGCATGCAGGGGGGAAACACCATATATTTT. Translated: CASMQGGNTIYF.

This clone has just one count. V is TRBV6-1 and J is TRBJ2-1; 8 bases are shared with TRBD1. CDR3 length: 15 amino acids. Germline assignment: CDR1 MNHNS and CDR2 SASEGT. V shed 9 bases, J shed 0 bases, and the junction held 7 bases outside the gene matches. CDR3 sequence: CASNEQGGSYNEQFF. In nucleotides, the CDR3 is TGTGCCAGTAATGAACAGGGGGGCTCCTACAATGAGCAGTTCTTC.

The V gene is TRBV28, the J gene TRBJ2-1; tentatively, D is TRBD1 (5 bases). Trimming shortened V by 8 bases and J by 11 bases, and 22 bases separated the two germline ends. This CDR3 is built from 14 residues. Germline loops: CDR1 MDHEN, CDR2 SYDVKM. This CDR3 is CASSRPAERTKQFF. The CDR3 DNA reads as TGTGCCAGCTCTCGTCCGGCCGAGAGGACAAAGCAGTTCTTC.